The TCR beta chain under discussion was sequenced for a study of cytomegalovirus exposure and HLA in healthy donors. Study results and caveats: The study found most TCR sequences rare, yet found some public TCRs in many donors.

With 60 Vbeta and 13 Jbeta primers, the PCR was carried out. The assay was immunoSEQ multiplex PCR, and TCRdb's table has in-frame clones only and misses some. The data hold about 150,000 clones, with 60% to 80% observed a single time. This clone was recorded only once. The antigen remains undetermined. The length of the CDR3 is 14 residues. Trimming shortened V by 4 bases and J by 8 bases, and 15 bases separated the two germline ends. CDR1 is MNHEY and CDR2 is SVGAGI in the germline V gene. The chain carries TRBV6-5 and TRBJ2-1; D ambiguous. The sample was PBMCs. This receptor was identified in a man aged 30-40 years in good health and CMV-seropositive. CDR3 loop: CASSSLPLGHEQFF. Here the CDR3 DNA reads TGTGCCAGCAGTTCCCTCCCCTTGGGCCATGAGCAGTTCTTC.